Presented here are 11 T cell receptor beta chains from one specimen sequenced in a study of CD39 and CD103 CD8 tumor-infiltrating T cells. Measured with immunoSEQ multiplex PCR; TCRdb has only the in-frame clones, and not every one. Of over 800 clones in the sample, approximately 35% were seen once. The sequencing sample was made of CD39- CD103- CD8+ T cells sorted from the tumor. Stated subset: CD103-CD39- double-negative CD45RA- CD8 T cells. The receptors come from a human donor with melanoma.

By share, this clone counts as large. The chain carries TRBV7-2 and TRBJ1-6; weak D call: TRBD1 (5 bases). Trimming took off 3 bases at V and 9 bases at J, with 12 bases between the two ends. Germline V lookup: CDR1 SGHTA, CDR2 FQGNSA. The CDR3 is made up of 14 amino acids. The CDR3, as DNA: TGTGCCAGCAGCTTCTCCATAAGGGGTTCACCCCTCCACTTT. Protein product: CASSFSIRGSPLHF.

By sample fraction, this clone is large. The J gene is TRBJ2-1, the V gene TRBV4-2; D is possibly TRBD2 (6 bases). CDR3 length: 13 residues. V shed 9 bases and J shed 3 bases, with 12 bases lying between them. Germline V lookup: CDR1 LGHNA, CDR2 YNFKEQ. The CDR3: CASRSGDYNEQFF. CDR3 sequence (DNA): TGTGCCAGTCGTAGCGGAGACTACAATGAGCAGTTCTTC.

The genes are TRBV5-8 and TRBJ1-2, with D possibly matching TRBD1 (5 bases). The CDR3 has 15 residues. Per germline, CDR1 SGHTS and CDR2 YDEGEE. Trimming stripped 4 bases from V and 0 bases from J, with 13 bases between. The CDR3 sequence is CASSLGGSTNYGYTF. CDR3 DNA: TGTGCCAGCAGCCTGGGGGGGTCCACTAACTATGGCTACACCTTC. The full variable domain, rest sourced from reference TRBV5-8 and TRBJ1-2, is EAGVTQSPTHLIKTRGQQATLRCSPISGHTSVYWYQQALGLGLQFLLWYDEGEERNRGNFPPRFSGRQFPNYSSELNVNALELEDSALYLCASSLGGSTNYGYTFGSGTRLTVV.

By its share, this clone is medium-sized (0.01 to 0.1%). The rearrangement joins TRBV6-1 to TRBJ2-7, with 7 bases matching TRBD2. V gave up 3 bases and J gave up 0 bases; unmatched junction bases: 5. This CDR3 is built from 15 residues. CDR1 MNHNS and CDR2 SASEGT come from the germline V gene. CDR3 sequence reads: CASSDEAGFSYEQYF. CDR3 coding DNA: TGTGCCAGCAGTGATGAAGCGGGATTCTCCTACGAGCAGTACTTC.

V gene TRBV5-4 combines with J gene TRBJ2-7; D remains ambiguous. The CDR3 runs 14 residues. The germline V gene encodes CDR1 SGHNT and CDR2 YYREEE (reference sequence). Trimming pared 4 bases from V and 2 bases from J, leaving 13 bases between. This CDR3 is CASSNLERAYEQYF. DNA for the CDR3: TGTGCCAGCAGCAACCTGGAGCGAGCCTACGAGCAGTACTTC.

The rearrangement joins TRBV4-2 to TRBJ1-2; D is unclear. Germline V lookup: CDR1 LGHNA, CDR2 YNFKEQ. The V end was cut by 5 bases, the J end by 8 bases, with 12 bases between. The CDR3 contains 12 residues. CDR3 DNA: TGTGCCAGCAGCTCAGCGGCCGGCGGCTACACCTTC. Translating gives CASSSAAGGYTF.

The table lists this clone with a few counts. The chain couples TRBV13 to TRBJ2-3, with 9 bases that match TRBD2. V dropped 0 bases and J dropped 3; count of bases not matched to a gene: 4. The CDR3 contains 16 residues. CDR1 and CDR2 (germline): PRHDT, FYEKMQ (reference sequence). In nucleotides, the CDR3 is TGTGCCAGCAGCTTAGGCTTAGCGGGAGTGACAGATACGCAGTATTTT. The encoded protein is CASSLGLAGVTDTQYF.

This clone was detected a few times. The chain employs TRBV9 and TRBJ2-2; 11 positions agree with TRBD2. In germline, CDR1 is SGDLS, CDR2 YYNGEE. CDR3 length: 19 residues. J lost 8 bases, V lost 3 bases, and 18 bases had no gene match. The CDR3 sequence: CASSAQSTSGTPGWGELFF. The DNA for the CDR3 is TGTGCCAGCAGCGCCCAATCGACTAGCGGGACCCCTGGATGGGGGGAGCTGTTTTTT.

The count of this clone is one. J is TRBJ2-7 and V is TRBV7-6; TRBD2 might be the D (7 bases). The V gene's germline CDR1 is SGHVS and CDR2 FNYEAQ. CDR3 length equals 14 residues. Trimming took off 3 bases at V and 2 bases at J, with 11 bases between the two ends. The CDR3 loop reads CASSLGGDTYEQYF. CDR3 bases: TGTGCCAGCAGCTTGGGGGGGGACACCTACGAGCAGTACTTC.

This chain links TRBV4-2 with TRBJ1-2; TRBD1 aligns across 7 bases. CDR3 length equals 15 residues. Germline CDR1 and CDR2: LGHNA and YNFKEQ. J lost 6 bases, V lost 5 bases, and 12 bases had no gene match. CDR3 coding DNA: TGTGCCAGCAGCTTAGAGTGGCAGGGGGAGAATGGCTACACCTTC. Its translation is CASSLEWQGENGYTF.

This sequence joins TRBV7-5 and TRBJ1-1. TRBV7-5 is listed as a pseudogene. The length of the CDR3 is 12 residues. CDR3 in amino acids: CASSPADTEAFF. CDR3 bases: TGTGCCAGCAGCCCAGCCGACACTGAAGCTTTCTTT.